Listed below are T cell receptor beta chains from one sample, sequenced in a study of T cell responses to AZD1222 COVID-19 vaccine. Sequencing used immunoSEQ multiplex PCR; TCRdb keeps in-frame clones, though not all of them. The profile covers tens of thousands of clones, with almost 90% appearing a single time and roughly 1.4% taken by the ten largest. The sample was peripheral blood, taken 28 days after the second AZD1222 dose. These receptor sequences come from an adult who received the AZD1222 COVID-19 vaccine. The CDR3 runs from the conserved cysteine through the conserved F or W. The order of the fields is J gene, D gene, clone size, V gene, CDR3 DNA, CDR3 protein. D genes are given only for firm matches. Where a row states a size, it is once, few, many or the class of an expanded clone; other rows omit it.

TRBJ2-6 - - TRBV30 TGTGCCAATCTCGGGGGATCTGGGGCCAACGTCCTGACTTTC CANLGGSGANVLTF
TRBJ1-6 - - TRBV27 TGTGCCAGCAGTCCTCCGGGGGTCTCACCCCTCCACTTT CASSPPGVSPLHF
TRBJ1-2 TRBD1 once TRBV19 TGTGCCAGTAGTATAAGGGTCGACAGGGGTCGATATGGCTACACCTTC CASSIRVDRGRYGYTF
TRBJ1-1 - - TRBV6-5 TGTGCCAGCAGATCGGGGGTGAACACTGAAGCTTTCTTT CASRSGVNTEAFF
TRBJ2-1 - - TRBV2 TGTGCCAGCAGTTGGACCTCCTACAATGAGCAGTTCTTC CASSWTSYNEQFF
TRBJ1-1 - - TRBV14 TGTGCCAGCAGCCAACAGGGACTTTTCACTGAAGCTTTCTTT CASSQQGLFTEAFF
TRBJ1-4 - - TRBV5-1 TGCGCCAGCAGCCTGGAAAGTGCAACTAATGAAAAACTGTTTTTT CASSLESATNEKLFF
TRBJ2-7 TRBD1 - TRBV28 TGTGCCAGCAGCTTACTCTCTCTCGGGACAGTGACTTACGAGCAGTACTTC CASSLLSLGTVTYEQYF
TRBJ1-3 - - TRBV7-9 TGTGCCAGCAGCTTAGTTTCGGGTTCTGGAAACACCATATATTTT CASSLVSGSGNTIYF
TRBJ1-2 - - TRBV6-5 TGTGCCAGCCGAAAGTCTGGCTACACCTTC CASRKSGYTF
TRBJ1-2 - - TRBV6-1 TGTGCCAGCAGTGATGCCCGGGCGAGGACTGGCTACACCTTC CASSDARARTGYTF
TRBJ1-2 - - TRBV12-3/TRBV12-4 TGTGCCAGCACCCTGGGGGAGGGTGGCTACACCTTC CASTLGEGGYTF
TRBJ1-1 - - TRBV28 TGTGCCAGCAGTTTAAGGGTCGGTGAAGCTTTCTTT CASSLRVGEAFF
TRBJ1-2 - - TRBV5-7 TGTGCCAGCAGCCGTTCCAGGGTCTATGGCTACACCTTC CASSRSRVYGYTF
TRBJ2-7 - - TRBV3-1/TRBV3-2 TGTGCCAGCAGTCTGGACGGAGACCTCTACGAGCAGTACTTC CASSLDGDLYEQYF
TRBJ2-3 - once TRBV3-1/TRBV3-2 TGTGCCAGCAGCCAAGGGTGGTCTCCCCCAGATACGCAGTATTTT CASSQGWSPPDTQYF
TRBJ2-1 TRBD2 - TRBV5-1 TGCGCCAGCAGCCCACGGACTAGCGGGGGAATCTACAATGAGCAGTTCTTC CASSPRTSGGIYNEQFF